Sequencing of this T cell receptor beta chain was carried out in a study of shared clonotypes between healthy human individuals. Study information: Each donor's CD4 naive and CD4 memory cells filled three plates apiece, CD8 naive two, and CD8 memory one.

Findings and caveats of the study: Genetic and exposure-history diversity was limited by the small donor number. The study found lower generation probabilities in non-shared clonotypes than in those shared by all four donors.

Assay: immunoSEQ multiplex PCR; the TCRdb copy retains only in-frame clones and omits some. The data show about 2.3 million clones, with roughly 90% seen just once and around 0.35% held by the top ten. As to this clone: Its target is unknown.

The receptor's source is a man aged 18-30 years in good health. Some clones in this sample may be carry-over from other donors' samples. Sequences were obtained from naive CD4+ T cells from PBMCs. The sample's subset: CD45RA+ positively selected.

The CDR3 loop reads CASSVESDVRDTQYF. The CDR3 bases are TGTGCCAGCAGCGTAGAAAGTGATGTAAGGGATACGCAGTATTTT. The chain employs TRBV9 and TRBJ2-3; no clear D. Germline V lookup: CDR1 SGDLS, CDR2 YYNGEE. The V end lost 0 bases, the J end lost 6 bases, and 14 bases lay between the germline ends. CDR3 size: 15 residues.